This T cell receptor beta chain was sequenced for a study of blood T cell repertoires in COVID-19. Study-level information: PBMCs, B-cell-depleted T cells, or T cells provided the cDNA or gDNA that made up the material.

Between the trimmed V and J ends, which lost 2 bases and 2 bases, there was a span of 12 bases. CDR1 is SGHAT and CDR2 is FQNNGV in the germline V gene. The CDR3 totals 15 residues. Cohort 3 recovery required two negative PCRs, clearance, or symptom resolution. TCRdb's copy holds only in-frame clones and misses some; the assay was immunoSEQ multiplex PCR. Of approximately 300,000 clones detected, approximately 85% appear once; the ten largest clones hold roughly 4%. The rearrangement joins TRBV11-2 to TRBJ2-5; no firm D call. The sample consisted of PBMCs or T cells enriched from blood (not recorded which). The source of this sequence is a woman between 25 and 40 years old who had recovered from COVID-19. The CDR3 bases are TGTGCCAGCAGCTTATATCTGGGCGCTCAAGAGACCCAGTACTTC. The encoded protein is CASSLYLGAQETQYF.